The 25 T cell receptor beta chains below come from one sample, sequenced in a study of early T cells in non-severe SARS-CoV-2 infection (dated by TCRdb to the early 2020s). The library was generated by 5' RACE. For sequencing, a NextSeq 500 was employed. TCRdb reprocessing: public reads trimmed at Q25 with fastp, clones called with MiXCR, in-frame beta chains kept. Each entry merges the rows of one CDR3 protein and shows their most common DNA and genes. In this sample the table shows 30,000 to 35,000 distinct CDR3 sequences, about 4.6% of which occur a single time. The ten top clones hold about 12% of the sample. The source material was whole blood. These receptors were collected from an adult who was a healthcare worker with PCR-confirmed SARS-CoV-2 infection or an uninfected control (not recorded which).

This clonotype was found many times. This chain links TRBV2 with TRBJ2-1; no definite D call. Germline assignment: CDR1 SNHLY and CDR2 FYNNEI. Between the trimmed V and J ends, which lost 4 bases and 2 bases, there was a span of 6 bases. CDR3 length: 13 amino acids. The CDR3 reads CASSAITYNEQFF. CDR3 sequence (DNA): TGTGCCAGCAGTGCCATCACCTACAATGAGCAGTTCTTC.

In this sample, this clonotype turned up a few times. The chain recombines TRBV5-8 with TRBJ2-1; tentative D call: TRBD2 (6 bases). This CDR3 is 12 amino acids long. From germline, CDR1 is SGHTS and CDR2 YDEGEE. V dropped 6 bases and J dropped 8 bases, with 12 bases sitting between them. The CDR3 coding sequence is TGTGCCAGCACCTCCTGGGGGGATGAGCAGTTCTTC. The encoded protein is CASTSWGDEQFF.

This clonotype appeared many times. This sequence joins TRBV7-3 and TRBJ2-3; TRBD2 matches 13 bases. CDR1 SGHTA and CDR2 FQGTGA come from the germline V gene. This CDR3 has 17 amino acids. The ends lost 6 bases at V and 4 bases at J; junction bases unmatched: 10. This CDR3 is CASSSLPGLAGSDTQYF. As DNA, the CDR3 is TGTGCCAGCAGTTCTCTCCCGGGACTAGCGGGGTCAGATACGCAGTATTTT.

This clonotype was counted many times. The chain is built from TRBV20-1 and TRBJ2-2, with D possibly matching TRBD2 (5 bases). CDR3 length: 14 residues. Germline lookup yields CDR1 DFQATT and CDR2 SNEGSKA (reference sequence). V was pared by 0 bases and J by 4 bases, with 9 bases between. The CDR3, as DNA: TGCAGTGCTAGAGATCTAGCAGCCACCGGGGAGCTGTTTTTT. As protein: CSARDLAATGELFF.

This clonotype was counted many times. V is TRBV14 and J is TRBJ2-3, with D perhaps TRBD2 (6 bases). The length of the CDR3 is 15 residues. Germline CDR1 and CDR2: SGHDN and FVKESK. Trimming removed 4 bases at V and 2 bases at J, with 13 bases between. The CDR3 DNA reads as TGTGCCAGCAGCCCGGGACTTCCACCCACAGATACGCAGTATTTT. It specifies CASSPGLPPTDTQYF. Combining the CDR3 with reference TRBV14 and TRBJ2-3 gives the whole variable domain EAGVTQFPSHSVIEKGQTVTLRCDPISGHDNLYWYRRVMGKEIKFLLHFVKESKQDESGMPNNRFLAERTGGTYSTLKVQPAELEDSGVYFCASSPGLPPTDTQYFGPGTRLTVL.

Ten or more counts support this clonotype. The CDR3 coding sequence is TGTGCCAGCAGCCAGGGATCTAATGAAAAACTGTTTTTT. Its translation: CASSQGSNEKLFF. The gene calls are TRBV3-1 and TRBJ1-4; the D is unclear. The V and J ends lost 3 bases and 3 bases respectively, with 5 bases between them. This CDR3 region has 13 residues. Per germline, CDR1 LGHDT and CDR2 YNNKEL (reference sequence).

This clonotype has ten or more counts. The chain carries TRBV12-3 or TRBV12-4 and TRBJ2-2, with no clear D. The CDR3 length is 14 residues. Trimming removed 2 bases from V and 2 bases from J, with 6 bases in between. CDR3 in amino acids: CASSLWENTGELFF. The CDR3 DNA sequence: TGTGCCAGCAGTTTATGGGAAAACACCGGGGAGCTGTTTTTT.

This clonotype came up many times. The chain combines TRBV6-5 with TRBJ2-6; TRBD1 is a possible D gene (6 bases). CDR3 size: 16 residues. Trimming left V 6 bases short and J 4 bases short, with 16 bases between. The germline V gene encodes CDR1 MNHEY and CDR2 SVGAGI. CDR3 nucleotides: TGTGCCAGCAGCCTTAGGGGACATCGAGGGGCCAACGTCCTGACTTTC. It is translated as CASSLRGHRGANVLTF.

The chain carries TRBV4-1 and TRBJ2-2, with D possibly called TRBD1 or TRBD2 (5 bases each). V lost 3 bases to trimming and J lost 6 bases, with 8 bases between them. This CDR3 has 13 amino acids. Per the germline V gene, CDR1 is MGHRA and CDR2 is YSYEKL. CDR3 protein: CASSQGTAGELFF. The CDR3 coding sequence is TGCGCCAGCAGCCAGGGGACGGCCGGGGAGCTGTTTTTT.

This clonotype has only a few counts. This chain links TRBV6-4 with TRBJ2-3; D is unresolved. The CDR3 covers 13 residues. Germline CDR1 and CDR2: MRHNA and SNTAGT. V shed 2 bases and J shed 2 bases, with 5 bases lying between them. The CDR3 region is CASSDSPTDTQYF. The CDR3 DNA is TGTGCCAGCAGTGACAGCCCCACAGATACGCAGTATTTT.

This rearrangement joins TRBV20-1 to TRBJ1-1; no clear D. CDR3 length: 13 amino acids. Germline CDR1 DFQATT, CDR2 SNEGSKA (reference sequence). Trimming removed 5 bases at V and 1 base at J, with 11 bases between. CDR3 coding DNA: TGCAGTGCTCCCTATTGGGAGAACACTGAAGCTTTCTTT. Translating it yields CSAPYWENTEAFF.

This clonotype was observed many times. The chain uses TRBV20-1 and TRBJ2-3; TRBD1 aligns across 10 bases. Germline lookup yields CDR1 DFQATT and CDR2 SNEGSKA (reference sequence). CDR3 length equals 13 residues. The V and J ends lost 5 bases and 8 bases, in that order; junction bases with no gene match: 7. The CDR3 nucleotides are TGCAGTGCTTCCGGGACAGGGGTCGTTACGCAGTATTTT. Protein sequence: CSASGTGVVTQYF.

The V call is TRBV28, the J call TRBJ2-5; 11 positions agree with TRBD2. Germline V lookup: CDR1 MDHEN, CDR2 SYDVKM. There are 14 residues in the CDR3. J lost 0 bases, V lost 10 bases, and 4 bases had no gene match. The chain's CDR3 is CATELAGDQETQYF. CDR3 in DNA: TGTGCCACCGAACTAGCGGGAGACCAAGAGACCCAGTACTTC.

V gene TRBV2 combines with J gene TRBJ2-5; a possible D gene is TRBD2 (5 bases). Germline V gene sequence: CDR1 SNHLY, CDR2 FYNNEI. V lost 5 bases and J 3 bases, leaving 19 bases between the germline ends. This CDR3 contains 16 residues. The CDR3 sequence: CASSWPSRGSEETQYF. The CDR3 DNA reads TGTGCCAGCAGTTGGCCCAGCCGAGGGTCCGAAGAGACCCAGTACTTC. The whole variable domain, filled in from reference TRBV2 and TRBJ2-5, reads EPEVTQTPSHQVTQMGQEVILRCVPISNHLYFYWYRQILGQKVEFLVSFYNNEISEKSEIFDDQFSVERPDGSNFTLKIRSTKLEDSAMYFCASSWPSRGSEETQYFGPGTRLLVL.

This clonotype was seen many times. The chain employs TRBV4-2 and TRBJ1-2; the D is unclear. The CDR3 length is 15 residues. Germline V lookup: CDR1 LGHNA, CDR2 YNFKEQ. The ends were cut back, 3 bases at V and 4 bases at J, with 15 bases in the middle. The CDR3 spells CASSQEKGGIYGYTF. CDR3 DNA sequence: TGTGCCAGCAGCCAGGAAAAAGGCGGGATCTATGGCTACACCTTC.

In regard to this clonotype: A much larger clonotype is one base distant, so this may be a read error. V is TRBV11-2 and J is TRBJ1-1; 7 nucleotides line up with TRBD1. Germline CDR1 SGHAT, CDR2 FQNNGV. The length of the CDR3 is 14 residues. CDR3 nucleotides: TGTGCCAACAGCTCGCTGACAGGGCCCACTGAAGCTTTCTTT. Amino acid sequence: CANSSLTGPTEAFF.

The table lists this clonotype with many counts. The CDR3, as DNA: TGTGCCAGCAGCCAAGAATTTGGAGCTGAAGCTTTCTTT. Its translation is CASSQEFGAEAFF. The chain couples TRBV3-1 to TRBJ1-1; the D is unclear. Germline V lookup: CDR1 LGHDT, CDR2 YNNKEL (reference sequence). V lost 0 bases and J lost 6, with 8 bases in between. This CDR3 contains 13 residues.

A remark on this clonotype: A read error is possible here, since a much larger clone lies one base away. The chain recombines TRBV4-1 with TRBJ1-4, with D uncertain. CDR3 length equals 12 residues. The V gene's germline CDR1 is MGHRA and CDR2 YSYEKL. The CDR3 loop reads CANSLAGEKLFF. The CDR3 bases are TGCGCCAACAGCCTCGCTGGGGAAAAACTGTTTTTT.

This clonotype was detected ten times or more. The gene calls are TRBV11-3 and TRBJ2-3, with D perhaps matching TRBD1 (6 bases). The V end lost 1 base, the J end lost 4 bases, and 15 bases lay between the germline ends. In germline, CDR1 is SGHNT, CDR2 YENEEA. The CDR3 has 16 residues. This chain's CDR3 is CASSLGRGFPADTQYF. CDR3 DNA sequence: TGTGCCAGCAGCTTAGGCAGGGGATTCCCCGCAGATACGCAGTATTTT.

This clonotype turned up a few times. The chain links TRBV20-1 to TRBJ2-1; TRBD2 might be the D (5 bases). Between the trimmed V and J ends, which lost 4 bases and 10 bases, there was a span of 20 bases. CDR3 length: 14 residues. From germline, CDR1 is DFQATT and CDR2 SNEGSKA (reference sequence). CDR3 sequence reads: CSANLALSAGEQFF. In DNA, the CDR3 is TGCAGTGCTAACCTAGCACTCTCTGCCGGAGAGCAGTTCTTC.

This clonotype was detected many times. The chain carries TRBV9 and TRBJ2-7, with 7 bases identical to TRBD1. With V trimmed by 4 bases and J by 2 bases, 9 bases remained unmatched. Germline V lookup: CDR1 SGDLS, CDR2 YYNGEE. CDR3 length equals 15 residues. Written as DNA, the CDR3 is TGTGCCAGCAGCCCCCGGACAGGAGATACCTACGAGCAGTACTTC. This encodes CASSPRTGDTYEQYF.

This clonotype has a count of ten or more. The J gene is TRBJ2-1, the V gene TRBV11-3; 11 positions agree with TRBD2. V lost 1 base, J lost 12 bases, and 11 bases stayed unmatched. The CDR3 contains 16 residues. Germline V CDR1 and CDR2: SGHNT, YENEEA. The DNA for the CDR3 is TGTGCCAGCAGCTTAGGTAGCGGGAGGGCCTCGGAGCGGCAGTTCTTC. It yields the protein CASSLGSGRASERQFF.

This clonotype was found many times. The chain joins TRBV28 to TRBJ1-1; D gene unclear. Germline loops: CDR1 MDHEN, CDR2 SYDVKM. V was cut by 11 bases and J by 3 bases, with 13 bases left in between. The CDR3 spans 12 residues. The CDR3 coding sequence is TGTGCCTCAAGGGTAAAGGACACTGAAGCTTTCTTT. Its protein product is CASRVKDTEAFF.

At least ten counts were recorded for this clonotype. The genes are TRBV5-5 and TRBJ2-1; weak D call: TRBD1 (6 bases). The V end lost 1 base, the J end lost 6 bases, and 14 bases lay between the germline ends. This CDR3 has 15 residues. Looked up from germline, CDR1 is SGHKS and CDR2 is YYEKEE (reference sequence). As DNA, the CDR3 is TGTGCCAGCAGCTTGAATTCAGGGGCATTCAATGAGCAGTTCTTC. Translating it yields CASSLNSGAFNEQFF.

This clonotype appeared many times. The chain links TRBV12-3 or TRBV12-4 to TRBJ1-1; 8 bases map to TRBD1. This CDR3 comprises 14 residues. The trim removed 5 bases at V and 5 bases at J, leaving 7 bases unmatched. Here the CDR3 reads CASSLRTGRTEAFF. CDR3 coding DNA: TGTGCCAGCAGTCTGAGGACAGGGCGGACTGAAGCTTTCTTT.